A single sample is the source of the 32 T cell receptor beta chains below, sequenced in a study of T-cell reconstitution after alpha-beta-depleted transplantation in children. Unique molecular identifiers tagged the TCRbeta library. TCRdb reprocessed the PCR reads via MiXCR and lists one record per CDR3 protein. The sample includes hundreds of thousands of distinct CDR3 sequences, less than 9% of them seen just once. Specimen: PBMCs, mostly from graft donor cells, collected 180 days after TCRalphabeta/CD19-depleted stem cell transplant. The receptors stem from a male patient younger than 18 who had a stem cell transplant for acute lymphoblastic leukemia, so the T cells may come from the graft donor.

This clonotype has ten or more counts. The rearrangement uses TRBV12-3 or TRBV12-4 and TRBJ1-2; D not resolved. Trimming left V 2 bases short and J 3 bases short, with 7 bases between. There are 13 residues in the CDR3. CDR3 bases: TGTGCCAGCAGTTTACCCGAGGACTATGGCTACACCTTC. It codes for CASSLPEDYGYTF.

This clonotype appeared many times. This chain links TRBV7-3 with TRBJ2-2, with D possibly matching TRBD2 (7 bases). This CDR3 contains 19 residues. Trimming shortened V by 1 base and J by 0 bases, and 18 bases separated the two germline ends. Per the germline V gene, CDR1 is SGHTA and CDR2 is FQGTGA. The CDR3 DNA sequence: TGTGCCAGCAGCTTAAGGGGGGGGGCCGGGACTTCGAACACCGGGGAGCTGTTTTTT. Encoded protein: CASSLRGGAGTSNTGELFF. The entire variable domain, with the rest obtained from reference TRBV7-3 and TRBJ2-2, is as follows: GAGVSQTPSNKVTEKGKYVELRCDPISGHTALYWYRQSLGQGPEFLIYFQGTGAADDSGLPNDRFFAVRPEGSVSTLKIQRTERGDSAVYLCASSLRGGAGTSNTGELFFGEGSRLTVL.

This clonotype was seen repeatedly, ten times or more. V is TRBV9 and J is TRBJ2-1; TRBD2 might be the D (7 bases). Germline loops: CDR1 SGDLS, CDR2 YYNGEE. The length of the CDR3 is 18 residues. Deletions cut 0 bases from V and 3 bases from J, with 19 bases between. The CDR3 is CASSVGLGGGSLYNEQFF. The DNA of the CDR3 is TGTGCCAGCAGCGTAGGGCTGGGAGGGGGGTCTCTCTACAATGAGCAGTTCTTC.

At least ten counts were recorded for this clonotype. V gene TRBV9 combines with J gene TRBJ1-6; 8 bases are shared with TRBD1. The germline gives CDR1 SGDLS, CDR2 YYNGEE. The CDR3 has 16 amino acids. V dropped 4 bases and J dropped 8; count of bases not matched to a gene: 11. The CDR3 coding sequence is TGTGCCAGCAGCCTACCCCGGGGACAGGCGCATTCACCCCTCCACTTT. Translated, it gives CASSLPRGQAHSPLHF. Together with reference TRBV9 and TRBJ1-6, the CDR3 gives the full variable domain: DSGVTQTPKHLITATGQRVTLRCSPRSGDLSVYWYQQSLDQGLQFLIQYYNGEERAKGNILERFSAQQFPDLHSELNLSSLELGDSALYFCASSLPRGQAHSPLHFGNGTRLTVT.

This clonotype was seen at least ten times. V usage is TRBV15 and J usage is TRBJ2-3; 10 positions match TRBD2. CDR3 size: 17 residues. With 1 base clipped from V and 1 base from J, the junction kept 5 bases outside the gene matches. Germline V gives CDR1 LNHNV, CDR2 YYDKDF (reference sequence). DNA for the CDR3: TGTGCCACCAGCAGAGCCTGGACTAGCGGACGCACAGATACGCAGTATTTT. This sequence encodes CATSRAWTSGRTDTQYF.

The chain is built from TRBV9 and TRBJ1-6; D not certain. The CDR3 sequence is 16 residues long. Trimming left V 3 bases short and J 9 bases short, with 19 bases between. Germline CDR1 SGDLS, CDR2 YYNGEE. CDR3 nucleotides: TGTGCCAGCAGCGACCCTGATAGGCATGGTTTTTCACCCCTCCACTTT. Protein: CASSDPDRHGFSPLHF.

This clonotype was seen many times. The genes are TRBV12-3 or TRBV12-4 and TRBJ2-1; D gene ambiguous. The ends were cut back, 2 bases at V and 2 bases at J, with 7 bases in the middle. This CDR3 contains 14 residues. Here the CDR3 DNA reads TGTGCCAGCAGTTTAAGAGACGCCTACAATGAGCAGTTCTTC. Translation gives CASSLRDAYNEQFF.

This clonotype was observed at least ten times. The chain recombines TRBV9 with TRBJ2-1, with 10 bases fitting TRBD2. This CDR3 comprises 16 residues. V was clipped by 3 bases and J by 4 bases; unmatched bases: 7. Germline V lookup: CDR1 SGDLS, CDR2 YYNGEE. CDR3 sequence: CASSDKLAGPYNEQFF. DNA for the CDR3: TGTGCCAGCAGCGATAAACTAGCGGGACCTTACAATGAGCAGTTCTTC.

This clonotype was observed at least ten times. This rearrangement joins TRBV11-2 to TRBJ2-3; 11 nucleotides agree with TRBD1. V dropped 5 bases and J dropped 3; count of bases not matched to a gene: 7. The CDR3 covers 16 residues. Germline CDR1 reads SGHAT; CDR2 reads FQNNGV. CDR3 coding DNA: TGTGCCAGCAGCCGCGTTGGGACAGGGGGGACAGATACGCAGTATTTT. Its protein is CASSRVGTGGTDTQYF.

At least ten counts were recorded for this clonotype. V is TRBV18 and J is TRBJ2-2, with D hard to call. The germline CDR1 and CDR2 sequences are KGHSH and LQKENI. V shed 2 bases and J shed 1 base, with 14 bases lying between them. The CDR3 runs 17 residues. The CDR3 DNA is TGTGCCAGCTCACCAATTCCGGGTCCCCTGAACACCGGGGAGCTGTTTTTT. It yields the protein CASSPIPGPLNTGELFF.

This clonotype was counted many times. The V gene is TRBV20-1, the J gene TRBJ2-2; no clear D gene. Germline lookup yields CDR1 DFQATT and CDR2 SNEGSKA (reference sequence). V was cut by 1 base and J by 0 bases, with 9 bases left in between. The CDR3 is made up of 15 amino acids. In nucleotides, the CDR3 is TGCAGTGCTAGAGTCGGCCCCACGAACACCGGGGAGCTGTTTTTT. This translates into CSARVGPTNTGELFF.

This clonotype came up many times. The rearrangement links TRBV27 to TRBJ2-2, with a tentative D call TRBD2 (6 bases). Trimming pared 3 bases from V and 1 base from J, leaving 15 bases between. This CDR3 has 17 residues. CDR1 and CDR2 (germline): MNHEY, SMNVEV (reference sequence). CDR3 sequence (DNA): TGTGCCAGCAGTTTTCGGCGGGAACGCTGGAACACCGGGGAGCTGTTTTTT. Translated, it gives CASSFRRERWNTGELFF.

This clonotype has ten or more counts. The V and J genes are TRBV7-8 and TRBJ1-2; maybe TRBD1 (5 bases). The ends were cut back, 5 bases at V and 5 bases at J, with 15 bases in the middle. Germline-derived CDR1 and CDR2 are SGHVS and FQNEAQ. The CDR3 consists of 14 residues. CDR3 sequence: CASSPTAGIYGYTF. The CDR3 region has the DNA TGTGCCAGCAGCCCAACAGCAGGGATTTATGGCTACACCTTC. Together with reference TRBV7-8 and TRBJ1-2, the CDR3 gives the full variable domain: GAGVSQSPRYKVAKRGQDVALRCDPISGHVSLFWYQQALGQGPEFLTYFQNEAQLDKSGLPSDRFFAERPEGSVSTLKIQRTQQEDSAVYLCASSPTAGIYGYTFGSGTRLTVV.

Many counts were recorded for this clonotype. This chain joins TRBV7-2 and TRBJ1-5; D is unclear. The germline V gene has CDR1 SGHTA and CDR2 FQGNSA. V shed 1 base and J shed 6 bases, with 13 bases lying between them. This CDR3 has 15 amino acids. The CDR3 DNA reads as TGTGCCAGCAGCTTAGAGATTGGTCGAAGTCAGCCCCAGCATTTT. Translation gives CASSLEIGRSQPQHF.

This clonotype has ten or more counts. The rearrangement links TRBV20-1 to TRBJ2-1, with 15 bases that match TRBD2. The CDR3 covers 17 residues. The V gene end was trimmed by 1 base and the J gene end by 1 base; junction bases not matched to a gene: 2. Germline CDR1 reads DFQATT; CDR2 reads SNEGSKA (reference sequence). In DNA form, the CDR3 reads TGCAGTGCTAGAGCAGGACTAGCGGGGGGGTCCTACAATGAGCAGTTCTTC. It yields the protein CSARAGLAGGSYNEQFF.

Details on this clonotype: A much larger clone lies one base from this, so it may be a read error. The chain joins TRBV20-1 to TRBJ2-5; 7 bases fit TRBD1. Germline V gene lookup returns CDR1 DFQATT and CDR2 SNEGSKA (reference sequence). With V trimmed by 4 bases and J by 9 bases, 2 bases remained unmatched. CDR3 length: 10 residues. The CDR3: CSAKRGPQYF. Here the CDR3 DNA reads TGCAGTGCTAAAAGGGGGCCCCAGTACTTC.

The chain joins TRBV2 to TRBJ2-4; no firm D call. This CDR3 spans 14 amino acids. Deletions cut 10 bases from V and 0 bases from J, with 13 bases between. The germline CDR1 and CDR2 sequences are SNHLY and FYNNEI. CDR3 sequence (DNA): TGTGCCACCTCCCCCCAACGAGCCAAAAACATTCAGTACTTC. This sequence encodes CATSPQRAKNIQYF.

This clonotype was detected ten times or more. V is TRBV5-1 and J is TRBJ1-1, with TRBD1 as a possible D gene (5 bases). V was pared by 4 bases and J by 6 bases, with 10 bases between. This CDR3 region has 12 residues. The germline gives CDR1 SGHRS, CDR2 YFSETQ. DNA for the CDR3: TGCGCCAGCAGCCCCTGGGGCCCTGAAGCTTTCTTT. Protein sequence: CASSPWGPEAFF.

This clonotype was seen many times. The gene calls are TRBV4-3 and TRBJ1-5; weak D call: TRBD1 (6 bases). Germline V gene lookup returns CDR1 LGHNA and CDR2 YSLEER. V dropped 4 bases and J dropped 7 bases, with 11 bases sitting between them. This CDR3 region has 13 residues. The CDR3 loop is CASSPWGQQPQHF. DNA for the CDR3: TGCGCCAGCAGCCCCTGGGGGCAACAGCCCCAGCATTTT.

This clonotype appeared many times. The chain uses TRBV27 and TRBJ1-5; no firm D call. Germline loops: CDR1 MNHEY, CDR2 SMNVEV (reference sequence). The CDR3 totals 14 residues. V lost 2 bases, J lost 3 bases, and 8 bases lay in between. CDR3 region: CASSLGRPNQPQHF. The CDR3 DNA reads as TGTGCCAGCAGTTTAGGCAGACCCAATCAGCCCCAGCATTTT.

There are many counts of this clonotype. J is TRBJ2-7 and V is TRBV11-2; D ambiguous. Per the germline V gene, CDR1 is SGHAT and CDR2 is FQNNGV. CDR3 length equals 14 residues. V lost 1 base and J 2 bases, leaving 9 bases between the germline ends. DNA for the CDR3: TGTGCCAGCAGCTTAGGTGGCACCACCTACGAGCAGTACTTC. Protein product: CASSLGGTTYEQYF.

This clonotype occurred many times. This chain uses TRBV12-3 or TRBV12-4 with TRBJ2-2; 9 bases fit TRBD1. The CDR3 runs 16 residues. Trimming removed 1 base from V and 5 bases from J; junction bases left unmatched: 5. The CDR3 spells CASSLVPGQGTGELFF. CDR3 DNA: TGTGCCAGCAGTTTAGTGCCGGGACAGGGAACCGGGGAGCTGTTTTTT.

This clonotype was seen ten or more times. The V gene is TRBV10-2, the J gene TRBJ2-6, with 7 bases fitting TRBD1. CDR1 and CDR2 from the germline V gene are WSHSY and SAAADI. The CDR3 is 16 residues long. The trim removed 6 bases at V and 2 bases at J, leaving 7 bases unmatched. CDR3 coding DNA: TGCGCCAGCAGAGGGAACAGGGGTCCTGGGGCCAACGTCCTGACTTTC. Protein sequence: CASRGNRGPGANVLTF.

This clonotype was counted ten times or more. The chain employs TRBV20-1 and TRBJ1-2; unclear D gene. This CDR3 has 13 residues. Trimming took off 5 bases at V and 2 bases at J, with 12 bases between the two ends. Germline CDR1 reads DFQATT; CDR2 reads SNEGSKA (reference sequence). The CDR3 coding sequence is TGCAGTGCTCCTAAATGGGCAAACTATGGCTACACCTTC. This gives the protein CSAPKWANYGYTF.

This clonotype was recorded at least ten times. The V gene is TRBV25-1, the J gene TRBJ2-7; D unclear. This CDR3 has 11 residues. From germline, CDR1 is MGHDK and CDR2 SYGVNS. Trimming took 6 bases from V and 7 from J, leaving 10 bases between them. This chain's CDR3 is CASSPCQEQYF. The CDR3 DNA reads TGTGCCAGCAGCCCCTGTCAGGAGCAGTACTTC.

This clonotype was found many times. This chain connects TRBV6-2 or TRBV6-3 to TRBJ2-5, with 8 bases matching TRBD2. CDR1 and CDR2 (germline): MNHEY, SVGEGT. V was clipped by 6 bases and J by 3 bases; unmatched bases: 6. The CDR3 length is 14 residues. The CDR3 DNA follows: TGTGCCAGCAGGAGGGGTAGCGGGAAAGAGACCCAGTACTTC. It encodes CASRRGSGKETQYF.

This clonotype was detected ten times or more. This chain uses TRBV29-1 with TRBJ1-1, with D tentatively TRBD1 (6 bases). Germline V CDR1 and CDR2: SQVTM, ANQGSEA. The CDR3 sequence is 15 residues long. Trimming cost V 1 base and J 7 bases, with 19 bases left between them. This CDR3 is CSVEGIARGRIEAFF. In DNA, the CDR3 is TGCAGCGTTGAAGGAATAGCCAGGGGAAGGATTGAAGCTTTCTTT. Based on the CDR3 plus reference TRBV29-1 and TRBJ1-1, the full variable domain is SAVISQKPSRDICQRGTSLTIQCQVDSQVTMMFWYRQQPGQSLTLIATANQGSEATYESGFVIDKFPISRPNLTFSTLTVSNMSPEDSSIYLCSVEGIARGRIEAFFGQGTRLTVV.

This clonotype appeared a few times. CDR3 sequence: CASSLALPRKGANYNEQFF. The CDR3 coding sequence is TGTGCCAGCAGTTTAGCGCTTCCTCGCAAGGGGGCCAACTACAATGAGCAGTTCTTC. The rearrangement links TRBV12-3 or TRBV12-4 to TRBJ2-1, with 7 bases aligning to TRBD1. This CDR3 is 19 amino acids long. The ends lost 0 bases at V and 3 bases at J; junction bases unmatched: 14.

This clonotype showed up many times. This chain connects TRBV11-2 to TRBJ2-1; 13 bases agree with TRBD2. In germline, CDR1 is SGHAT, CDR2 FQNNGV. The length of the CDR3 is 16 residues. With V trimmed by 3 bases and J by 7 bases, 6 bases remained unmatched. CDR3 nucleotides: TGTGCCAGCAGCTTGAGGACTAGCGGGAGCAGGAATGAGCAGTTCTTC. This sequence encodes CASSLRTSGSRNEQFF.

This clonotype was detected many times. CDR3 sequence: CASSLSQAWGNTIYF. CDR3 sequence (DNA): TGTGCCAGCAGCTTATCTCAAGCGTGGGGAAACACCATATATTTT. The rearrangement joins TRBV7-9 to TRBJ1-3; no firm D call. The CDR3 is 15 amino acids. The V end lost 2 bases, the J end lost 4 bases, and 12 bases lay between the germline ends. Germline V gene sequence: CDR1 SEHNR, CDR2 FQNEAQ (reference sequence). The full variable domain, rest sourced from reference TRBV7-9 and TRBJ1-3, is DTGVSQNPRHKITKRGQNVTFRCDPISEHNRLYWYRQTLGQGPEFLTYFQNEAQLEKSRLLSDRFSAERPKGSFSTLEIQRTEQGDSAMYLCASSLSQAWGNTIYFGEGSWLTVV.

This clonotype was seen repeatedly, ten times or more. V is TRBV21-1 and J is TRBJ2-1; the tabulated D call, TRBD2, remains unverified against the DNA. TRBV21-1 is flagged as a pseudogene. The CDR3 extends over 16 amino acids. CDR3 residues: CASSNLQGGKNNEQFF. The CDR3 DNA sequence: TGTGCCAGCAGCAACTTACAGGGAGGGAAAAACAATGAGCAGTTCTTC.

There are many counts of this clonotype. The CDR3 sequence is CASSLGFYNEQFF. As DNA, the CDR3 is TGTGCCAGCAGTTTAGGCTTCTACAATGAGCAGTTCTTC. V usage is TRBV25-1 and J usage is TRBJ2-1; no clear D. Deletions cut 5 bases from V and 3 bases from J, with 8 bases between. The CDR3 is 13 amino acids. Germline lookup yields CDR1 MGHDK and CDR2 SYGVNS.